The rows below give T cell receptor beta chains drawn from one sample of a study of human T cells and chemical hapten exposure. MiXCR, run by TCRdb on the RACE reads, gives a single entry per CDR3 protein. This repertoire shows approximately 400,000 distinct CDR3 sequences, more than 4.5% found once; its top ten account for under 3%. Sequenced material: whole blood, taken in connection with sensitization to the hapten diphenylcyclopropenone (DPC). The origin of the receptors is a woman in her forties or fifties with alopecia areata. Some clones in this sample may be carry-over from other donors' samples. Both conserved end residues are part of each CDR3. D genes are given only for firm matches. Clone sizes are given selectively: once, few, many, or a class where the clone is expanded.

V	D	J	size	length	DNA	CDR3
TRBV18	NA	TRBJ2-7	many	14	TGTGCCAGCTCACCACCTGTACAGACCTACGAGCAGTACTTC	CASSPPVQTYEQYF
TRBV20-1	NA	TRBJ2-7	few	12	TGCAGTGCTAGTCGCCAGGGGAACGAGCAGTACTTC	CSASRQGNEQYF
TRBV29-1	NA	TRBJ2-5	NA	13	TGCAGCTCCCGAGGGGGGTACCAAGAGACCCAGTACTTC	CSSRGGYQETQYF
TRBV29-1	NA	TRBJ2-1	many	17	TGCAGCGTTGAAGGCGGGAATTACAGGAGCTCCTACAATGAGCAGTTCTTC	CSVEGGNYRSSYNEQFF
TRBV20-1	TRBD1	TRBJ2-3	many	15	TGCAGTGAAAATGCCCTATTGACAGGGCTAGATACGCAGTATTTT	CSENALLTGLDTQYF
TRBV15	TRBD2	TRBJ2-4	many	18	TGTGCCACCAGCAGTTTACTAGCGGGGACACTAGCCAAAAACATTCAGTACTTC	CATSSLLAGTLAKNIQYF
TRBV12-3/TRBV12-4	TRBD2	TRBJ2-5	many	15	TGTGCCAGCAGCGGACTAGCGGGAGGAAAGGAGACCCAGTACTTC	CASSGLAGGKETQYF
TRBV4-2	NA	TRBJ2-7	many	13	TGTGCCAGCAGCCAAGATTGGCGGGGCGAGCAGTACTTC	CASSQDWRGEQYF
TRBV12-3/TRBV12-4	NA	TRBJ1-5	NA	12	TGTGCCAGCAGCCTAAGTGCTCAGCCCCAGCATTTT	CASSLSAQPQHF
TRBV13	NA	TRBJ2-5	NA	15	TGTGCCAGCAGCTTAGGCTTCGTGGCGGAAGAGACCCAGTACTTC	CASSLGFVAEETQYF